The entry below describes one T cell receptor (beta chain). This sample stems from a study of shared clonotypes between healthy human individuals. The test was conducted at deep level. Measured with immunoSEQ multiplex PCR; TCRdb has only the in-frame clones, and not every one. In the table there are about 2.2 million clones, 90% to 95% of which are singletons. Positively selected for CCR7, the CD45RO-negative cells used as naive CD8 cells excluded terminally differentiated effector memory CD45RA+ cells. Germline assignment: CDR1 MNHEY and CDR2 SMNVEV (reference sequence). The V and J ends lost 6 bases and 3 bases respectively, with 7 bases between them. The CDR3 runs to 12 residues.

The specimen sequenced was naive CD8+ T cells from PBMCs. The chain couples TRBV27 to TRBJ2-3; D is undetermined. This clonotype was sampled from a man in his late teens or twenties in good health. Some clones in this sample may be carry-over from other donors' samples. CDR3 sequence reads: CASSVGTDTQYF. The CDR3 DNA sequence: TGTGCCAGCAGCGTGGGGACAGATACGCAGTATTTT.